One sample yielded the 11 T cell receptor beta chains listed below, sequenced in a study of beta chain features in type 1 diabetes (dated by TCRdb to 2017 to 2018). Library method: the immunoSEQ multiplex PCR assay. All of the isolated RNA was reverse transcribed with the High Capacity cDNA Reverse Transcription Kit, so expressed TCRB transcripts were sequenced. TCRdb took this table from immuneACCESS and kept in-frame rearrangements with V and J called. Such tables lack part of the clones; where checked against another copy, unresolved V genes explain under half of the gap, and the rest is unexplained. Counted in this sample were fewer than 250,000 clones; about 63% of them appeared once. In total, the top ten clones hold roughly 0.048% of the sample. Specimen: naive CD4+ T cells from blood. The label giving this sample's cell subset or site can be read as: true naive CD4+ T cells. The source is a man aged 25-45 years in good health.

This chain joins TRBV6-6 and TRBJ2-5; 10 bases line up with TRBD2. Germline CDR1 and CDR2: MNHNY and SVGAGI (reference sequence). Trimming removed 3 bases from V and 7 bases from J; junction bases left unmatched: 5. The CDR3 spans 14 residues. CDR3 in DNA: TGTGCCAGCAGTTATCTCTCTAGCGGGGGGACCCAGTACTTC. It codes for CASSYLSSGGTQYF.

This chain connects TRBV4-2 to TRBJ1-3; D ambiguous. The CDR3 totals 13 residues. Per the germline V gene, CDR1 is LGHNA and CDR2 is YNFKEQ. V gave up 3 bases and J gave up 0 bases, with 3 bases separating them. In DNA, the CDR3 is TGTGCCAGCAGCCAGAGCTCTGGAAACACCATATATTTT. Its translation: CASSQSSGNTIYF.

This chain uses TRBV19 with TRBJ1-2, with D perhaps TRBD1 (5 bases). The CDR3 covers 14 residues. Germline V gene sequence: CDR1 LNHDA, CDR2 SQIVND (reference sequence). V lost 4 bases and J lost 2, with 11 bases in between. The CDR3 nucleotides read TGTGCCAGTAGTACCCAGGGTAGGAACTATGGCTACACCTTC. This codes for CASSTQGRNYGYTF.

The rearrangement links TRBV28 to TRBJ2-7; tentatively, D is TRBD1 or TRBD2 (5 bases each). Between the trimmed V and J ends, which lost 2 bases and 5 bases, there was a span of 16 bases. The CDR3 spans 15 residues. CDR1 is MDHEN, CDR2 SYDVKM, per germline. The chain's CDR3 is CASSLGATRGHEQYF. CDR3 sequence (DNA): TGTGCCAGCAGTTTAGGGGCCACGAGGGGTCACGAGCAGTACTTC.

This chain links TRBV30 with TRBJ1-5; possibly TRBD1 for D (5 bases). Trimming left V 5 bases short and J 0 bases short, with 8 bases between. The CDR3 has 13 residues. The V gene's germline CDR1 is GTSNPN and CDR2 SVGIG (reference sequence). CDR3 sequence reads: CAWGRASNQPQHF. For the CDR3, the DNA is TGTGCCTGGGGCAGGGCTAGCAATCAGCCCCAGCATTTT.

The chain recombines TRBV7-9 with TRBJ1-3, with D uncertain. The CDR3 is made up of 15 amino acids. Germline values: CDR1 SEHNR, CDR2 FQNEAQ (reference sequence). Between the trimmed V and J ends, which lost 3 bases and 2 bases, there was a span of 11 bases. CDR3 protein: CASSLAGSTGNTIYF. The CDR3 coding sequence is TGTGCCAGCAGCTTGGCCGGGTCAACTGGAAACACCATATATTTT. The full variable domain, completed using reference TRBV7-9 and TRBJ1-3, is DTGVSQNPRHKITKRGQNVTFRCDPISEHNRLYWYRQTLGQGPEFLTYFQNEAQLEKSRLLSDRFSAERPKGSFSTLEIQRTEQGDSAMYLCASSLAGSTGNTIYFGEGSWLTVV.

This chain joins TRBV7-8 and TRBJ2-3, with 10 bases that match TRBD1. Germline V gene data show CDR1 as SGHVS and CDR2 as FQNEAQ. This CDR3 has 15 residues. Trimming removed 5 bases from V and 4 bases from J; junction bases left unmatched: 6. CDR3 coding DNA: TGTGCCAGCAGCCGGGGACAGGGGTTGGCAGATACGCAGTATTTT. As protein: CASSRGQGLADTQYF.

The chain recombines TRBV7-9 with TRBJ2-3, with D tentatively TRBD2 (6 bases). The CDR3 totals 15 residues. Trimming took 4 bases from V and 0 from J, leaving 11 bases between them. The germline gives CDR1 SEHNR, CDR2 FQNEAQ (reference sequence). CDR3 nucleotides: TGTGCCAGCAGCTCCTCAGCGGGTAGCACAGATACGCAGTATTTT. Translated: CASSSSAGSTDTQYF. The whole variable domain, filled in from reference TRBV7-9 and TRBJ2-3, reads DTGVSQNPRHKITKRGQNVTFRCDPISEHNRLYWYRQTLGQGPEFLTYFQNEAQLEKSRLLSDRFSAERPKGSFSTLEIQRTEQGDSAMYLCASSSSAGSTDTQYFGPGTRLTVL.

The chain carries TRBV10-3 and TRBJ2-1; TRBD2 agrees at 12 bases. This CDR3 region has 15 residues. Germline-derived CDR1 and CDR2 are ENHRY and SYGVKD. V trimming: 4 bases; J trimming: 7 bases; junction bases outside the gene matches: 5. The CDR3 loop is CAISATSGGSNEQFF. CDR3 in DNA: TGTGCCATCAGTGCGACTAGCGGGGGAAGTAATGAGCAGTTCTTC.

The J gene is TRBJ2-1, the V gene TRBV14; TRBD2 matches at 8 bases. CDR1 and CDR2 from the germline V gene are SGHDN and FVKESK. The ends lost 0 bases at V and 3 bases at J; junction bases unmatched: 7. The CDR3 contains 17 residues. CDR3 loop: CASSQEGVAGHYNEQFF. The CDR3 region has the DNA TGTGCCAGCAGCCAAGAAGGGGTAGCGGGACACTACAATGAGCAGTTCTTC.

This clone was counted a single time. This chain joins TRBV18 and TRBJ2-3, with D uncertain. Trimming shortened V by 1 base and J by 6 bases, and 11 bases separated the two germline ends. This CDR3 region has 14 residues. In germline, CDR1 is KGHSH, CDR2 LQKENI. DNA for the CDR3: TGTGCCAGCTCACCACGATCTGAGTTGGATACGCAGTATTTT. Translating it yields CASSPRSELDTQYF.